The 26 T cell receptor beta chains reported below all come from one sample, sequenced in a study of blood T cell repertoires in COVID-19. The table came from immunoSEQ multiplex PCR; TCRdb's copy has only in-frame clones and leaves some out. The repertoire includes roughly 70,000 clones, around 89% of them detected once, and roughly 6.7% sits in the top ten. Sequenced input: peripheral blood. The receptors were sampled from a woman aged 70 to 79 with acute or convalescent COVID-19.

A single count supports this clone. The J gene is TRBJ2-1, the V gene TRBV5-4; the D is unclear. The CDR3 runs 13 residues. Germline lookup yields CDR1 SGHNT and CDR2 YYREEE (reference sequence). Trimming stripped 4 bases from V and 0 bases from J, with 5 bases between. CDR3 region: CASSLSSYNEQFF. The CDR3 region has the DNA TGTGCCAGCAGCCTTAGCTCCTACAATGAGCAGTTCTTC.

The rearrangement uses TRBV6-1 and TRBJ1-5; TRBD1 agrees at 7 bases. Germline trimming cut 4 bases from V and 0 bases from J; bases unmatched to any gene: 6. Germline CDR1 reads MNHNS; CDR2 reads SASEGT. This CDR3 spans 16 amino acids. CDR3 nucleotides: TGTGCCAGCAGTGCCCGGACAGGTAATAGCAATCAGCCCCAGCATTTT. This translates into CASSARTGNSNQPQHF.

The rearrangement joins TRBV7-9 to TRBJ1-1; D gene ambiguous. Germline V gene lookup returns CDR1 SEHNR and CDR2 FQNEAQ (reference sequence). Deletions cut 5 bases from V and 1 base from J, with 11 bases between. The CDR3 length is 14 residues. The CDR3 loop reads CASSPMSGNTEAFF. The CDR3 nucleotides read TGTGCCAGCAGCCCGATGAGTGGGAACACTGAAGCTTTCTTT.

V usage is TRBV5-1 and J usage is TRBJ1-1; 7 bases agree with TRBD1. The germline CDR1 and CDR2 sequences are SGHRS and YFSETQ. The CDR3 covers 15 residues. V lost 4 bases to trimming and J lost 5 bases; unmatched junction nucleotides: 11. The CDR3, as DNA: TGCGCCAGCAGCCGTACTCCGACAGGGATTACTGAAGCTTTCTTT. Translating it yields CASSRTPTGITEAFF.

This rearrangement joins TRBV7-2 to TRBJ2-7; 10 positions agree with TRBD1. The CDR3 contains 14 residues. The V gene's germline CDR1 is SGHTA and CDR2 FQGNSA. V lost 7 bases and J lost 3; bases outside the gene matches: 6. As DNA, the CDR3 is TGTGCCAGCACCCTGACAGGGGGCAACTACGAGCAGTACTTC. The encoded protein is CASTLTGGNYEQYF. Complete variable domain (other parts from reference TRBV7-2 and TRBJ2-7): GAGVSQSPSNKVTEKGKDVELRCDPISGHTALYWYRQSLGQGLEFLIYFQGNSAPDKSGLPSDRFSAERTGGSVSTLTIQRTQQEDSAVYLCASTLTGGNYEQYFGPGTRLTVT.

V usage is TRBV18 and J usage is TRBJ2-1, with 13 bases matching TRBD2. The V and J ends lost 6 bases and 6 bases, in that order; junction bases with no gene match: 5. This CDR3 has 15 amino acids. Germline CDR1 KGHSH, CDR2 LQKENI. In DNA, the CDR3 is TGTGCCAGCTCGCCGGGACTAGCGGGGTCCAATGAGCAGTTCTTC. Residues: CASSPGLAGSNEQFF. Full variable domain (rest looked up from reference TRBV18 and TRBJ2-1): NAGVMQNPRHLVRRRGQEARLRCSPMKGHSHVYWYRQLPEEGLKFMVYLQKENIIDESGMPKERFSAEFPKEGPSILRIQQVVRGDSAAYFCASSPGLAGSNEQFFGPGTRLTVL.

The rearrangement links TRBV19 to TRBJ1-4; D gene unclear. There are 15 residues in the CDR3. Per germline, CDR1 LNHDA and CDR2 SQIVND (reference sequence). The ends were cut back, 3 bases at V and 7 bases at J, with 15 bases in the middle. The CDR3 coding sequence is TGTGCCAGTAGTATCCGGGGAAGTTCGGGTGAAAAACTGTTTTTT. Protein product: CASSIRGSSGEKLFF.

The V gene is TRBV7-9, the J gene TRBJ2-7, with 8 nucleotides matching TRBD1. CDR1 and CDR2 (germline): SEHNR, FQNEAQ (reference sequence). The CDR3 runs to 11 residues. Unmatched junction bases numbered 5, after V lost 5 bases and J lost 11 bases. In nucleotides, the CDR3 is TGTGCCAGCAGCGCCGGACAGGGAAAGTACTTC. The encoded protein is CASSAGQGKYF.

This chain connects TRBV11-1 to TRBJ1-1; TRBD1 matches at 10 bases. This CDR3 has 16 amino acids. V shed 1 base, J shed 1 base, and the junction held 3 bases outside the gene matches. Germline CDR1 and CDR2: SGHAT and FQDESV (reference sequence). This CDR3 is CASSLGWDRGNTEAFF. CDR3 nucleotides: TGTGCCAGCAGCTTAGGATGGGACAGGGGGAACACTGAAGCTTTCTTT.

The V gene is TRBV19, the J gene TRBJ2-1, with 10 bases lining up with TRBD2. The CDR3 length is 21 residues. Germline V gives CDR1 LNHDA, CDR2 SQIVND (reference sequence). The V segment lost 3 bases and the J segment 3 bases; nucleotides outside the gene matches: 20. CDR3 sequence (DNA): TGTGCCAGTAGTATTACCTCGCCGGGACTAGCGACAGAATTATTCTACAATGAGCAGTTCTTC. Protein sequence: CASSITSPGLATELFYNEQFF.

Notes on this clone: A read error may produce the germline difference seen at one junction end. The chain links TRBV6-5 to TRBJ1-4; a weak D match, TRBD1 (5 bases). Germline CDR1 MNHEY, CDR2 SVGAGI. The CDR3 is made up of 13 amino acids. The CDR3 loop reads CASSSTWRGQVAF. The CDR3 DNA sequence: TGTGCCAGCAGTTCTACCTGGCGGGGCCAGGTCGCTTTT.

The chain has TRBV2 and TRBJ2-5; the D gene is possibly TRBD1 (6 bases). The CDR3 contains 13 residues. The germline gives CDR1 SNHLY, CDR2 FYNNEI. The V and J ends lost 8 bases and 5 bases respectively, with 15 bases between them. The CDR3 spells CASAQGLGETQYF. CDR3 nucleotide sequence: TGTGCCAGCGCGCAGGGGCTGGGGGAGACCCAGTACTTC.

The V and J genes are TRBV7-9 and TRBJ2-7; perhaps TRBD2 as D (5 bases). V lost 5 bases and J lost 6, with 17 bases in between. The CDR3 is made up of 14 amino acids. CDR1 and CDR2 from the germline V gene are SEHNR and FQNEAQ (reference sequence). The CDR3 nucleotides are TGTGCCAGCAGCCAATACGGGGAACTCTTCGAGCAGTACTTC. Translated, it gives CASSQYGELFEQYF.

This rearrangement joins TRBV27 to TRBJ1-2; weak D call: TRBD1 (5 bases). CDR1 MNHEY and CDR2 SMNVEV come from the germline V gene (reference sequence). The CDR3 is 15 residues long. The V end lost 5 bases, the J end lost 4 bases, and 17 bases lay between the germline ends. The CDR3 bases are TGTGCCAGCAGTCCCCGCGGGGTGGGGGGCTATGGCTACACCTTC. Its protein is CASSPRGVGGYGYTF.

The V gene is TRBV9, the J gene TRBJ1-2; TRBD1 might be the D (5 bases). In germline, CDR1 is SGDLS, CDR2 YYNGEE. The CDR3 consists of 14 residues. V gave up 0 bases and J gave up 8 bases, with 14 bases separating them. The CDR3 DNA reads TGTGCCAGCAGCGTAGGCCCAGGGCGCGGAGGCTACACCTTC. This translates into CASSVGPGRGGYTF.

This chain links TRBV11-2 with TRBJ1-3; tentatively, D is TRBD1 (6 bases). The CDR3 covers 15 residues. The V and J ends lost 4 bases and 0 bases respectively, with 10 bases between them. CDR1 is SGHAT and CDR2 is FQNNGV in the germline V gene. The CDR3 here is CASSSTGYSGNTIYF. The CDR3 region has the DNA TGTGCCAGCAGCTCTACAGGGTACTCTGGAAACACCATATATTTT.

V usage is TRBV4-1 and J usage is TRBJ1-2; TRBD1 might be the D (6 bases). The CDR3 is made up of 14 amino acids. The germline V gene has CDR1 MGHRA and CDR2 YSYEKL. V was shortened by 1 base and J by 2 bases, with 8 bases between the two germline ends. The CDR3 sequence is CASSQGTANYGYTF. The CDR3 DNA reads TGCGCCAGCAGCCAAGGGACAGCAAACTATGGCTACACCTTC.

The chain carries TRBV18 and TRBJ2-1, with 8 nucleotides matching TRBD1. The germline CDR1 and CDR2 sequences are KGHSH and LQKENI. Unmatched junction bases numbered 11, after V lost 3 bases and J lost 7 bases. This CDR3 is built from 16 residues. CDR3 protein: CASSPFTGQGRNEQFF. CDR3 coding DNA: TGTGCCAGCTCACCTTTCACCGGACAGGGTAGGAATGAGCAGTTCTTC.

The chain recombines TRBV10-3 with TRBJ1-1; perhaps TRBD1 as D (5 bases). This CDR3 comprises 14 residues. The V and J ends lost 5 bases and 4 bases respectively, with 14 bases between them. The germline V gene encodes CDR1 ENHRY and CDR2 SYGVKD. The CDR3 region has the DNA TGTGCCATCAGTTCGGACCCTAGGGGCACTGAAGCTTTCTTT. It is translated as CAISSDPRGTEAFF.

This chain connects TRBV15 to TRBJ2-5; a weak D match, TRBD1 (5 bases). The CDR3 totals 15 residues. V lost 2 bases and J lost 5, with 15 bases in between. Germline V lookup: CDR1 LNHNV, CDR2 YYDKDF (reference sequence). In nucleotides, the CDR3 is TGTGCCACCAGCAGACTCCGACAGAATGGGGAGACCCAGTACTTC. Residues: CATSRLRQNGETQYF.

This clone appeared a few times. The chain combines TRBV6-6 with TRBJ2-7; 14 nucleotides align to TRBD2. Germline values: CDR1 MNHNY, CDR2 SVGAGI (reference sequence). The CDR3 is made up of 20 amino acids. The V segment lost 6 bases and the J segment 3 bases; nucleotides outside the gene matches: 19. CDR3 nucleotide sequence: TGTGCCAGCAGCCAAAGGAGGACTTCCGGGACTAGCGGGAGAAGCTACGAGCAGTACTTC. It is translated as CASSQRRTSGTSGRSYEQYF.

V is TRBV7-8 and J is TRBJ2-5; D might be TRBD1 (7 bases). Trimming removed 4 bases at V and 7 bases at J, with 13 bases between. The germline V gene has CDR1 SGHVS and CDR2 FQNEAQ. This CDR3 has 13 residues. Written as DNA, the CDR3 is TGTGCCAGCAGCTCAGGGGGAGCGGGGACCCAGTACTTC. Amino acid sequence: CASSSGGAGTQYF.

The chain uses TRBV5-8 and TRBJ2-5; 9 bases map to TRBD2. The CDR3 loop spans 15 amino acids. CDR1 and CDR2 (germline): SGHTS, YDEGEE. The ends lost 0 bases at V and 7 bases at J; junction bases unmatched: 7. CDR3 nucleotides: TGTGCCAGCAGCTTGGGACTAGCGGATATGGGGACCCAGTACTTC. Protein sequence: CASSLGLADMGTQYF. The whole variable domain, filled in from reference TRBV5-8 and TRBJ2-5, reads EAGVTQSPTHLIKTRGQQATLRCSPISGHTSVYWYQQALGLGLQFLLWYDEGEERNRGNFPPRFSGRQFPNYSSELNVNALELEDSALYLCASSLGLADMGTQYFGPGTRLLVL.

V and J are TRBV28 and TRBJ1-5; the D gene is possibly TRBD1 (6 bases). The CDR3 has 16 residues. The ends were cut back, 5 bases at V and 6 bases at J, with 20 bases in the middle. Germline V lookup: CDR1 MDHEN, CDR2 SYDVKM. The CDR3 reads CASSDPQGGRFQPQHF. Here the CDR3 DNA reads TGTGCCAGCAGTGATCCCCAAGGGGGTAGGTTTCAGCCCCAGCATTTT.

The chain employs TRBV28 and TRBJ1-4, with 7 bases that match TRBD1. The germline V gene encodes CDR1 MDHEN and CDR2 SYDVKM. The V and J ends lost 5 bases and 8 bases, in that order; junction bases with no gene match: 5. This CDR3 has 13 amino acids. The CDR3 region has the DNA TGTGCCAGCAGTCTGGGGACAGCAGAAAAACTGTTTTTT. It translates to CASSLGTAEKLFF.

V is TRBV9 and J is TRBJ1-6, with D possibly matching TRBD1 (6 bases). From germline, CDR1 is SGDLS and CDR2 YYNGEE. Trimming cost V 2 bases and J 7 bases, with 13 bases left between them. This CDR3 region has 15 residues. The CDR3 region is CASSVTNTGNSPLHF. The DNA for the CDR3 is TGTGCCAGCAGCGTCACAAACACAGGGAATTCACCCCTCCACTTT.